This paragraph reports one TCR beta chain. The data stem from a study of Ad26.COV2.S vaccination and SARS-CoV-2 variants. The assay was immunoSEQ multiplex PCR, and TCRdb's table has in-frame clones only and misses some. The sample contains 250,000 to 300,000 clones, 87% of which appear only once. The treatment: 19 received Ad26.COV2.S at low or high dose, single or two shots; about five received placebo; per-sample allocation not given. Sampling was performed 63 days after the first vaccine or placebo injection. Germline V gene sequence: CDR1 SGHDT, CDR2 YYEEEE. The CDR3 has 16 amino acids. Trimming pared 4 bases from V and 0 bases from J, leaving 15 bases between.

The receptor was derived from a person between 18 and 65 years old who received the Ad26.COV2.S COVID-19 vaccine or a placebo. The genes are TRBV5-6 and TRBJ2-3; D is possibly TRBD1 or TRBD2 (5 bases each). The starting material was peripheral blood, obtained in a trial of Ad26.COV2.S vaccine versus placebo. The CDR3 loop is CASSTRGSPSTDTQYF. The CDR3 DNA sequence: TGTGCCAGCAGCACTCGGGGCTCCCCTAGCACAGATACGCAGTATTTT.